This T cell receptor (beta chain) was captured by sequencing in a study of cytomegalovirus exposure and HLA in healthy donors. Study details: A prior study identified 120 million or so unique TCR beta sequences from 200 million or so T cells.

About this clone: The target antigen is unknown.

Despite likely unrecorded immune exposures, the donors were nominally healthy at the time of sampling. Trimming took 8 bases from V and 1 from J, leaving 17 bases between them. The CDR3 loop spans 15 amino acids. Germline-derived CDR1 and CDR2 are MDHEN and SYDVKM. The PCR was carried out with 60 Vbeta primers and 13 Jbeta primers. The protocol was immunoSEQ multiplex PCR, while the TCRdb copy is restricted to in-frame clones and leaves out a portion. The repertoire consists of 95,000 to 100,000 clones, with 78% occurring once and the leading ten covering 0.7% to 0.85%. Whole-study results and caveats: In a later analysis, at a false discovery rate of 0.05, about 17,000 TCR beta sequences matched HLA alleles. Indistinguishability led to the exclusion of some V segments, TRBV6-2 and TRBV6-3 included.

The sequence was obtained from a woman aged 60-75 years in good health and CMV-seronegative. Sequences were obtained from PBMCs. The chain employs TRBV28 and TRBJ1-1, with D unresolved. CDR3 in amino acids: CASHPPRSANTEAFF. In DNA form, the CDR3 reads TGTGCCAGCCATCCCCCTAGGAGTGCGAACACTGAAGCTTTCTTT.